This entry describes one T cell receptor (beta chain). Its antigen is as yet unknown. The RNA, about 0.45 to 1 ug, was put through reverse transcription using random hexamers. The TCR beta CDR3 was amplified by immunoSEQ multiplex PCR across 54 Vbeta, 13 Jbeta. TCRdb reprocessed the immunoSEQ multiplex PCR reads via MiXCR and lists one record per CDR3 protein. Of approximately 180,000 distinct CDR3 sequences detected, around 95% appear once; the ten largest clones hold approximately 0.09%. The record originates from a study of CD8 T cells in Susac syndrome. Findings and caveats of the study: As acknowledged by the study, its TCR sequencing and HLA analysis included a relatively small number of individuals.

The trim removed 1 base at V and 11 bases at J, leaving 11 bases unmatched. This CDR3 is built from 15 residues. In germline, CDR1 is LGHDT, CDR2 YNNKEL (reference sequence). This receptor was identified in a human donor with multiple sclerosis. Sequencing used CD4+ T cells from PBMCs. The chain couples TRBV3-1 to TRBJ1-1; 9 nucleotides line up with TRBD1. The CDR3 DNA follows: TGTGCCAGCAGCCAAGGCGGACAGGGGAGGATCGGCGCTTTCTTT. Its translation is CASSQGGQGRIGAFF.